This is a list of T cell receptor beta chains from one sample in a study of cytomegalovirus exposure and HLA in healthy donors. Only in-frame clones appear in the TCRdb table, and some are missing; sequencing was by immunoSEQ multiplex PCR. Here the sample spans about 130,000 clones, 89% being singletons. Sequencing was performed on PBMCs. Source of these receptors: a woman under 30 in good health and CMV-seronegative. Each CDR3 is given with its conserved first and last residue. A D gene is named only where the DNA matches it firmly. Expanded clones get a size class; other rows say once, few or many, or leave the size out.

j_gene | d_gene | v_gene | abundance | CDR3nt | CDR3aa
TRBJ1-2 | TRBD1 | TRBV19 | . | TGTGCCAGTAGCGCTGGACAGGGAATCGCTGGGGGCTACACCTTC | CASSAGQGIAGGYTF
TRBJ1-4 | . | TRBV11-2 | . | TGTGCCAGCAGGAGTCCTCAACCCCTGGGAGATGAAAAACTGTTTTTT | CASRSPQPLGDEKLFF
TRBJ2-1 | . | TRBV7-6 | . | TGTGCCAGCAGCTTTCAGACTGTTTTGCACGATGAGCAGTTCTTC | CASSFQTVLHDEQFF
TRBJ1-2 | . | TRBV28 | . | TGTGCCACCGTCGAAGGTGCGGCGCGGGGCTATGGCTACACCTTC | CATVEGAARGYGYTF
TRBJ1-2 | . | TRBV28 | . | TGTGCCAGCAGTACTTCAGGTTTCGGCTACACCTTC | CASSTSGFGYTF
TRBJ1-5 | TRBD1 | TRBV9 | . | TGTGCCAGCAGCGTCCGGGACAGGGATCAGCCCCAGCATTTT | CASSVRDRDQPQHF
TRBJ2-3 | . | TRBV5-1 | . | TGCGCCAGCAGCTTGGGTAGCGGCTCAGATACGCAGTATTTT | CASSLGSGSDTQYF
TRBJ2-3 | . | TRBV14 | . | TGTGCCAGCAGCCAAGTCGGCTACCAGACTACAGATACGCAGTATTTT | CASSQVGYQTTDTQYF
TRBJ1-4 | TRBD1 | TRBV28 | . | TGTGCCAGCAGCACACCTACCGGGACAGTCCTGTTTTTT | CASSTPTGTVLFF
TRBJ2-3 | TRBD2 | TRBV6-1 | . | TGTGCCAGCAGTGGAGGAGCGGGGGGGCCCCTAGACACAGATACGCAGTATTTT | CASSGGAGGPLDTDTQYF
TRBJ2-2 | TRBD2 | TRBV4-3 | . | TGCGCCAGCAGTCAAGATTTAGCGGGAGAGACCGGGGAGCTGTTTTTT | CASSQDLAGETGELFF
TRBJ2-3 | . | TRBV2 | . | TGTGCCAGCAGTGGGCCAGGGGTTAGCACAGATACGCAGTATTTT | CASSGPGVSTDTQYF
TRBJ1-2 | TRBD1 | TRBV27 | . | TGTGCCAGCAGTGCGGGACAGGGGAGCTATGGCTACACCTTC | CASSAGQGSYGYTF
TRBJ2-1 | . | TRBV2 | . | TGTGCCAGCAGTCAGGACAGCTCCTACAATGAGCAGTTCTTC | CASSQDSSYNEQFF
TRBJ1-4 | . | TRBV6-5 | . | TGTGCCAGCAGTTACCTAAATGAAAAACTGTTTTTT | CASSYLNEKLFF
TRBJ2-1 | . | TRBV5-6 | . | TGTGCCAGCAGCTTTGGGGGGAACGACAATGAGCAGTTCTTC | CASSFGGNDNEQFF
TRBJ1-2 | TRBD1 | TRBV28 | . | TGTGCCAGCACCCTCCTGACAGGGTACGACGGCTACACCTTC | CASTLLTGYDGYTF
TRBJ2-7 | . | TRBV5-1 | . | TGCGCCAGCAGCTTGGTGTCGGGAACCGAGCAGTACTTC | CASSLVSGTEQYF
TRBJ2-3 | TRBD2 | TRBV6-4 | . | TGTGCCAGCAGTGACACTAGCGGGGGCGCAGATACGCAGTATTTT | CASSDTSGGADTQYF
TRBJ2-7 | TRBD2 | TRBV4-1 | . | TGCGCCAGCAGCCAGTTGCCGGGACTAGCGGGAGGAGGTGAGGAGGGCGAGCAGTACTTC | CASSQLPGLAGGGEEGEQYF
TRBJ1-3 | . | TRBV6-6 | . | TGTGCCAGCAGGCCGGGATCCTCTGGAAACACCATATATTTT | CASRPGSSGNTIYF
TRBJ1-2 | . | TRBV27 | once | TGTGCCAGCAGGGGGGCTTTTAGGCTCTACACCTTC | CASRGAFRLYTF
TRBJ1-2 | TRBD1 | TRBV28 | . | TGTGCCAGCATACAAGGGGGGACAGGGACCCTTGGGGGCTACACCTTC | CASIQGGTGTLGGYTF
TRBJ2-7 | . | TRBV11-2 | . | TGTGCCAGCAGTCATATCGACAACTCCTACGAGCAGTACTTC | CASSHIDNSYEQYF
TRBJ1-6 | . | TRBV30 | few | TGTGCCTGGAGTGTGACTACAATACGGGCACCCCTCCACTTT | CAWSVTTIRAPLHF
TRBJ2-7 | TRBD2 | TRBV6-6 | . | TGTGCCAGCAGTTACCCGACTAGCTGGAGCTCCTACGAGCAGTACTTC | CASSYPTSWSSYEQYF
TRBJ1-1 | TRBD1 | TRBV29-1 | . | TGCAGTAACGACAGGGGGGTGAACACTGAAGCTTTCTTT | CSNDRGVNTEAFF
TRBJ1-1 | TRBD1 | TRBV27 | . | TGTGCCAGCAGAGGGGGCCTCACTGAAGCTTTCTTT | CASRGGLTEAFF
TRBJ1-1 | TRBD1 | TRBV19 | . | TGTGCCAGTAGTTTCGATGATTGGGACAGGAAAAGAATGAACACTGAAGCTTTCTTT | CASSFDDWDRKRMNTEAFF
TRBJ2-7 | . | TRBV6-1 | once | TGTGCCAGCAGGCGGGACAGCAATGCCTACGAGCAGTACTTC | CASRRDSNAYEQYF
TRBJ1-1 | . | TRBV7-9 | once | TGTGCCAGCAGCTTGGACTCCCCAGCTTTCTTT | CASSLDSPAFF
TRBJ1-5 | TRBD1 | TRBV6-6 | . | TGTGCCAGCAGCGACAGGGTAGATCAGCCCCAGCATTTT | CASSDRVDQPQHF
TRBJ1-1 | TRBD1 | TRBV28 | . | TGTGCCAGCAGTGAACCCAGGGGGCGCGGAACTGAAGCTTTCTTT | CASSEPRGRGTEAFF
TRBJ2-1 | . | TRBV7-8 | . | TGTGCCAGCAGCCAAGACTTTTACTCCTACAATGAGCAGTTCTTC | CASSQDFYSYNEQFF
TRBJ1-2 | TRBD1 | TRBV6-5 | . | TGTGCCAGCAGCCCGGGACAGGCAAAAAACTATGGCTACACCTTC | CASSPGQAKNYGYTF
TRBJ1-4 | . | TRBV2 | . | TGTGCCAGCACCGACGCCGCGGGAGGCTTTAATGAAAAACTGTTTTTT | CASTDAAGGFNEKLFF
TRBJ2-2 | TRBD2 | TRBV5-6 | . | TGTGCCAGCAGCTTCAGAGCTAGCGGGAACACCGGGGAGCTGTTTTTT | CASSFRASGNTGELFF
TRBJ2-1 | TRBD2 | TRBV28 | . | TGTGCCAGCAGTTTAACGGGACTAGCGGTAAACAATGAGCAGTTCTTC | CASSLTGLAVNNEQFF
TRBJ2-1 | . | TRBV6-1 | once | TGTGCCAGCCAATTGGCAGGGGAGAACAATGAGCAGTTCTTC | CASQLAGENNEQFF
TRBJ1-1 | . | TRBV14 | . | TGTGCCAGCAGTGTAAGGGGGGGTAACACTGAAGCTTTCTTT | CASSVRGGNTEAFF
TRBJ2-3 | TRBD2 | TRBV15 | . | TGTGCCACCTCAGCGGGGGGCAACACAGATACGCAGTATTTT | CATSAGGNTDTQYF
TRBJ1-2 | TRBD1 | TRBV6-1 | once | TGTGCCAGCAGCCCAGGGACAGGAGACTATGGCTACACCTTC | CASSPGTGDYGYTF
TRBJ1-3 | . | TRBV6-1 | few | TGTGCCAGCAGTGAAGAGCAGGCCTCTGGAAACACCATATATTTT | CASSEEQASGNTIYF
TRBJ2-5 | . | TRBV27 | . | TGTGCCAGCAGTTTATCCCTAAATTCCCCAGGCCGTTACTTC | CASSLSLNSPGRYF
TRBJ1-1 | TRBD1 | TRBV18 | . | TGTGCCAGCTCACCAGGACAGGATGAAGCTTTCTTT | CASSPGQDEAFF
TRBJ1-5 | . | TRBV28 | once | TGTGCCAGCAGCCACCTCGCAGGGTTGGGTCAGCCCCAGCATTTT | CASSHLAGLGQPQHF
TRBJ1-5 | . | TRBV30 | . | TGTGCCTGGAGCCCCCGGGGGGGCTTTCGGCCCCAGCATTTT | CAWSPRGGFRPQHF
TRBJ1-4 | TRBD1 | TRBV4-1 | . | TGCGCCAGCAGCCAAGATGGACAGGTTAGAGGAAAACTGTTTTTT | CASSQDGQVRGKLFF
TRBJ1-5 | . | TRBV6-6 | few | TGTGCCAGCACCGGGGGCAATCAGCCCCAGCATTTT | CASTGGNQPQHF
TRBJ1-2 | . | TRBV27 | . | TGTGCCAGCAGTTTATCCGGTGTTTTAGTCGGACTTCGGTCTGGCTATGGCTACACCTTC | CASSLSGVLVGLRSGYGYTF
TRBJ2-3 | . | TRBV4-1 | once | TGCGCCAGCAGCCAAACCACAGACAGGCCCGCGCAGTATTTT | CASSQTTDRPAQYF
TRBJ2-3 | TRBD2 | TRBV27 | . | TGTGCCAGCAGTTTATTAGGGCTAGCGGGGGTGGGGGATACGCAGTATTTT | CASSLLGLAGVGDTQYF
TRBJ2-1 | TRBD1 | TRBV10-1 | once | TGCGCCAGCAGTGCCGGGACAGCGAATTTCTTC | CASSAGTANFF
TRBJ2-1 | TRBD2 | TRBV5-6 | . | TGTGCCAGCAGACCCGGACTAGCGGGGGGATACAATGAGCAGTTCTTC | CASRPGLAGGYNEQFF